Here is one T cell receptor (beta chain) with its context. The antigen remains unidentified. The entry originates in a study of T cell responses to AZD1222 COVID-19 vaccine. The V segment lost 1 base and the J segment 10 bases; nucleotides outside the gene matches: 12. CDR3 size: 15 residues. CDR1 and CDR2 from the germline V gene are LGHDT and YNNKEL (reference sequence). The study, taken as a whole, reports: Clonal diversity was possibly underestimated, and white British individuals and females predominated among donors.

Sequencing used immunoSEQ multiplex PCR; TCRdb keeps in-frame clones, though not all of them. The sample carries about 200,000 clones, 90% to 95% recorded once. The sample here was peripheral blood, taken 28 days after the second AZD1222 dose. The J gene is TRBJ1-1, the V gene TRBV3-1 (or the pseudogene TRBV3-2); 7 bases fit TRBD1. The receptor's source is an adult who received the AZD1222 COVID-19 vaccine. The CDR3 DNA reads TGTGCCAGCAGCCAAGCGGGGGCAGGGGGAGTGGGAGCTTTCTTT. Protein product: CASSQAGAGGVGAFF.